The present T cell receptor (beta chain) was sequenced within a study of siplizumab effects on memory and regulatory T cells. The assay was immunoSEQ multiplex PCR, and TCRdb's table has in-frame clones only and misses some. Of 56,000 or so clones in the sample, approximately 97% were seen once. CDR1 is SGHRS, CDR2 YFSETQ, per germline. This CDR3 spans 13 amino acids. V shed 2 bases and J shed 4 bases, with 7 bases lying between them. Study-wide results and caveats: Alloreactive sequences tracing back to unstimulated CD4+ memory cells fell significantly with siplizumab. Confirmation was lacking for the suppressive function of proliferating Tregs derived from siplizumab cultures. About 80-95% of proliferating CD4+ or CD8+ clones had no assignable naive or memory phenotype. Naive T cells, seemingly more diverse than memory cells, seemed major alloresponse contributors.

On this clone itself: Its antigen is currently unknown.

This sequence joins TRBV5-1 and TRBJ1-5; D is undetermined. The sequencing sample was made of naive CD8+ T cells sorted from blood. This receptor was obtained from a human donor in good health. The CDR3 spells CASSFGGNQPQHF. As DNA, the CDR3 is TGCGCCAGCAGCTTCGGAGGGAATCAGCCCCAGCATTTT.